This entry lists 27 T cell receptor beta chains sequenced from one sample in a study of CD8 T cells in Susac syndrome. Random-hexamer reverse transcription was applied to roughly 0.5 to 1 ug RNA. TCRdb re-analysed the immunoSEQ multiplex PCR reads in MiXCR, keeping a single row per CDR3 protein. Here the sample spans tens of thousands of distinct CDR3 sequences, approximately 95% being singletons. Sample: CD8+ T cells from PBMCs. These TCRs come from a human donor with Susac syndrome.

V gene TRBV13 combines with J gene TRBJ2-5, with D unresolved. CDR3 length equals 14 residues. Per the germline V gene, CDR1 is PRHDT and CDR2 is FYEKMQ (reference sequence). V lost 2 bases and J lost 0, with 7 bases in between. The CDR3 bases are TGTGCCAGCAGCTTACGAGCTGACCAAGAGACCCAGTACTTC. Protein sequence: CASSLRADQETQYF.

This clonotype was recorded a few times. The V gene is TRBV16, the J gene TRBJ2-7; 11 bases align to TRBD2. The CDR3 spans 14 residues. Germline CDR1 reads KGHSY; CDR2 reads FQNENV. The V segment lost 4 bases and the J segment 3 bases; nucleotides outside the gene matches: 2. The DNA for the CDR3 is TGTGCCAGCAGCCCTGGACTAGCGGGCTACGAGCAGTACTTC. Its protein is CASSPGLAGYEQYF.

The chain combines TRBV29-1 with TRBJ1-2, with a possible D match to TRBD1 (6 bases). Germline V lookup: CDR1 SQVTM, CDR2 ANQGSEA. Deletions cut 6 bases from V and 2 bases from J, with 7 bases between. This CDR3 spans 11 amino acids. The chain's CDR3 is CSVGQNYGYTF. The CDR3 DNA is TGCAGCGTCGGACAGAACTATGGCTACACCTTC.

This rearrangement joins TRBV27 to TRBJ2-3, with D perhaps TRBD1 (5 bases). The CDR3 is made up of 12 amino acids. Germline-derived CDR1 and CDR2 are MNHEY and SMNVEV (reference sequence). The V and J ends lost 8 bases and 3 bases respectively, with 9 bases between them. This chain's CDR3 is CASGRATDTQYF. In DNA, the CDR3 is TGTGCCAGCGGCAGGGCAACAGATACGCAGTATTTT.

The chain uses TRBV27 and TRBJ1-2; 11 bases agree with TRBD1. The junction had 5 bases not matched to a gene; V was cut back by 4 bases and J by 4 bases. CDR3 size: 15 residues. Germline V gene sequence: CDR1 MNHEY, CDR2 SMNVEV (reference sequence). The CDR3 sequence is CASSSPGQGAYGYTF. CDR3 DNA: TGTGCCAGCAGTTCTCCCGGACAGGGGGCCTATGGCTACACCTTC.

The chain employs TRBV6-5 and TRBJ1-5, with a tentative D call TRBD1 (5 bases). V was clipped by 6 bases and J by 4 bases, with 16 bases between them. Germline CDR1 MNHEY, CDR2 SVGAGI. This CDR3 comprises 15 residues. CDR3 region: CASRRRGLSNQPQHF. The CDR3 DNA is TGTGCCAGCAGGCGACGGGGACTTTCTAATCAGCCCCAGCATTTT.

The chain has TRBV12-3 or TRBV12-4 and TRBJ1-1; a possible D gene is TRBD1 (5 bases). V was trimmed by 5 bases and J by 8 bases, leaving 12 bases between them. CDR3 length equals 12 residues. The CDR3 loop is CASSPGHPEAFF. The CDR3 bases are TGTGCCAGCAGTCCAGGACACCCCGAAGCTTTCTTT.

This sequence joins TRBV6-2 or TRBV6-3 and TRBJ1-2, with TRBD1 as a possible D gene (6 bases). CDR1 is MNHEY and CDR2 is SVGEGT in the germline V gene. This CDR3 is 13 amino acids long. The ends were cut back, 4 bases at V and 7 bases at J, with 13 bases in the middle. DNA for the CDR3: TGTGCCAGCAGTTTTACAGGGCCCGGTGGCTACACCTTC. Translation gives CASSFTGPGGYTF.

The chain carries TRBV10-3 and TRBJ1-5; D remains unclear. V lost 4 bases and J lost 6, with 16 bases in between. The germline gives CDR1 ENHRY, CDR2 SYGVKD. This CDR3 spans 15 amino acids. CDR3 coding DNA: TGTGCCATCAGTGCGACGGGCGTTTCCCGTCAGCCCCAGCATTTT. Protein sequence: CAISATGVSRQPQHF.

This chain uses TRBV4-3 with TRBJ2-7; D is unresolved. This CDR3 comprises 13 residues. Germline V gene data show CDR1 as LGHNA and CDR2 as YSLEER. Trimming pared 0 bases from V and 3 bases from J, leaving 6 bases between. The CDR3 sequence: CASSQEWDYEQYF. As DNA, the CDR3 is TGCGCCAGCAGCCAAGAATGGGACTACGAGCAGTACTTC.

The gene calls are TRBV3-1 and TRBJ2-7; D not certain. The V end was cut by 4 bases, the J end by 1 base, with 17 bases between. CDR3 size: 16 residues. In germline, CDR1 is LGHDT, CDR2 YNNKEL (reference sequence). CDR3 DNA: TGTGCCAGCAGCCCAAACCTAGTGGCGGTATCCTACGAGCAGTACTTC. Its translation: CASSPNLVAVSYEQYF.

J is TRBJ2-2 and V is TRBV12-3 or TRBV12-4; D remains unclear. V lost 6 bases to trimming and J lost 5 bases, with 13 bases between them. The CDR3 loop spans 14 amino acids. The CDR3 region has the DNA TGTGCCAGCAGCCCCCCAACAAAAACCGGGGAGCTGTTTTTT. Its translation is CASSPPTKTGELFF.

This clonotype was seen only once. The chain uses TRBV9 and TRBJ2-3; unclear D gene. The CDR3 has 16 amino acids. V was clipped by 0 bases and J by 2 bases, with 13 bases between them. From germline, CDR1 is SGDLS and CDR2 YYNGEE. The chain's CDR3 is CASSVARQPDTDTQYF. The CDR3 nucleotides read TGTGCCAGCAGCGTAGCGCGGCAGCCCGACACAGATACGCAGTATTTT.

V and J are TRBV24-1 and TRBJ2-1; D remains unclear. Trimming stripped 4 bases from V and 0 bases from J, with 12 bases between. The germline gives CDR1 KGHDR, CDR2 SFDVKD. CDR3 size: 16 residues. The CDR3 coding sequence is TGTGCCACCAGTGAGCTTTGGCAGAGCTCCTACAATGAGCAGTTCTTC. This sequence encodes CATSELWQSSYNEQFF.

The chain joins TRBV19 to TRBJ2-6; either TRBD1 or TRBD2 may supply D (5 bases each). Germline V gene sequence: CDR1 LNHDA, CDR2 SQIVND (reference sequence). Trimming pared 5 bases from V and 0 bases from J, leaving 11 bases between. CDR3 size: 16 residues. CDR3 nucleotide sequence: TGTGCCAGTAGTCTGGGACGCCGCTCTGGGGCCAACGTCCTGACTTTC. Its protein is CASSLGRRSGANVLTF.

The chain couples TRBV30 to TRBJ2-3, with 9 bases fitting TRBD1. Germline-derived CDR1 and CDR2 are GTSNPN and SVGIG (reference sequence). The CDR3 sequence is 14 residues long. With V trimmed by 4 bases and J by 6 bases, 8 bases remained unmatched. The CDR3 here is CAWMEDRGPDTQYF. In DNA, the CDR3 is TGTGCCTGGATGGAGGACAGGGGTCCGGATACGCAGTATTTT.

This chain uses TRBV5-6 with TRBJ1-5, with D possibly being TRBD1 (6 bases). The germline V gene has CDR1 SGHDT and CDR2 YYEEEE. The length of the CDR3 is 15 residues. Deletions cut 0 bases from V and 4 bases from J, with 11 bases between. The CDR3 sequence is CASSLGPGENQPQHF. CDR3 in DNA: TGTGCCAGCAGCTTGGGTCCAGGGGAGAATCAGCCCCAGCATTTT. Variable domain in full (rest from reference TRBV5-6 and TRBJ1-5): DAGVTQSPTHLIKTRGQQVTLRCSPKSGHDTVSWYQQALGQGPQFIFQYYEEEERQRGNFPDRFSGHQFPNYSSELNVNALLLGDSALYLCASSLGPGENQPQHFGDGTRLSIL.

The V and J genes are TRBV19 and TRBJ2-7; no clear D. The CDR3 contains 14 residues. Trimming took 3 bases from V and 0 from J, leaving 9 bases between them. The germline V gene has CDR1 LNHDA and CDR2 SQIVND (reference sequence). The CDR3 nucleotides read TGTGCCAGTAGTATTGTCGTGGACTCCTACGAGCAGTACTTC. This encodes CASSIVVDSYEQYF.

This sequence joins TRBV11-2 and TRBJ2-5, with D unresolved. CDR1 is SGHAT, CDR2 FQNNGV, per germline. The CDR3 is made up of 14 amino acids. Trimming left V 3 bases short and J 0 bases short, with 8 bases between. CDR3 in DNA: TGTGCCAGCAGCTTGACGCCAGACCAAGAGACCCAGTACTTC. It is translated as CASSLTPDQETQYF. Full variable domain (rest looked up from reference TRBV11-2 and TRBJ2-5): EAGVAQSPRYKIIEKRQSVAFWCNPISGHATLYWYQQILGQGPKLLIQFQNNGVVDDSQLPKDRFSAERLKGVDSTLKIQPAKLEDSAVYLCASSLTPDQETQYFGPGTRLLVL.

The chain recombines TRBV20-1 with TRBJ2-5; 8 positions match TRBD1. Germline-derived CDR1 and CDR2 are DFQATT and SNEGSKA (reference sequence). Unmatched junction bases numbered 7, after V lost 0 bases and J lost 7 bases. The CDR3 is 14 residues long. CDR3 DNA: TGCAGTGCTAGAGATCAGGGACAGGACATGACCCAGTACTTC. Amino acid sequence: CSARDQGQDMTQYF.

The chain employs TRBV20-1 and TRBJ2-5; the match to TRBD2 covers 7 bases. The CDR3 covers 21 residues. The germline CDR1 and CDR2 sequences are DFQATT and SNEGSKA (reference sequence). The junction had 23 bases not matched to a gene; V was cut back by 1 base and J by 0 bases. CDR3 in amino acids: CSARGWLRNGEGLAYQETQYF. Written as DNA, the CDR3 is TGCAGTGCTAGAGGCTGGCTGCGGAACGGGGAGGGGTTGGCCTACCAAGAGACCCAGTACTTC.

The chain employs TRBV27 and TRBJ2-1; TRBD1 agrees at 8 bases. Germline V gene sequence: CDR1 MNHEY, CDR2 SMNVEV (reference sequence). With V trimmed by 4 bases and J by 3 bases, 5 bases remained unmatched. This CDR3 has 15 residues. CDR3 nucleotide sequence: TGTGCCAGCAGTTCCCGGACAGGGTTCTACAATGAGCAGTTCTTC. Its translation is CASSSRTGFYNEQFF.

The chain recombines TRBV20-1 with TRBJ2-7, with TRBD2 identical over 9 bases. Trimming took 0 bases from V and 6 from J; bases not matched to a gene: 12. CDR1 and CDR2 from the germline V gene are DFQATT and SNEGSKA (reference sequence). The CDR3 has 16 residues. The CDR3 sequence is CSARDDVAGESGEQYF. CDR3 DNA: TGCAGTGCTAGAGATGATGTAGCGGGAGAAAGCGGCGAGCAGTACTTC.

The genes are TRBV15 and TRBJ2-7, with D tentatively TRBD2 (5 bases). The V gene lost 1 base and the J gene lost 2 bases, with 15 bases spanning the gap. Per the germline V gene, CDR1 is LNHNV and CDR2 is YYDKDF (reference sequence). CDR3 size: 16 residues. The CDR3 is CATSRVGGDLPYEQYF. CDR3 DNA sequence: TGTGCCACCAGCAGAGTCGGAGGAGACCTCCCCTACGAGCAGTACTTC. The full variable domain, in which reference TRBV15 and TRBJ2-7 provide the parts outside the CDR3, is DAMVIQNPRYQVTQFGKPVTLSCSQTLNHNVMYWYQQKSSQAPKLLFHYYDKDFNNEADTPDNFQSRRPNTSFCFLDIRSPGLGDTAMYLCATSRVGGDLPYEQYFGPGTRLTVT.

The CDR3 loop is CASSPGGAPGYTF. In nucleotides, the CDR3 is TGTGCCAGCAGTCCAGGGGGCGCCCCTGGCTACACCTTC. This chain links TRBV25-1 with TRBJ1-2, with 8 positions matching TRBD1. The germline gives CDR1 MGHDK, CDR2 SYGVNS. The CDR3 extends over 13 amino acids. With V trimmed by 5 bases and J by 7 bases, 6 bases remained unmatched.

The chain uses TRBV20-1 and TRBJ2-3; tentative D call: TRBD1 (5 bases). V was trimmed by 7 bases and J by 2 bases, leaving 13 bases between them. CDR3 length: 13 amino acids. Germline V gene data show CDR1 as DFQATT and CDR2 as SNEGSKA (reference sequence). The CDR3 region is CSGWGQLTDTQYF. DNA of the CDR3: TGCAGTGGGTGGGGCCAGCTCACAGATACGCAGTATTTT.

The chain recombines TRBV3-1 with TRBJ1-1, with 7 bases fitting TRBD1. Per the germline V gene, CDR1 is LGHDT and CDR2 is YNNKEL (reference sequence). Trimming removed 2 bases from V and 0 bases from J; junction bases left unmatched: 12. CDR3 length: 18 amino acids. The CDR3 sequence is CASSQPRDRHLMNTEAFF. Here the CDR3 DNA reads TGTGCCAGCAGCCAACCACGGGACAGACACCTAATGAACACTGAAGCTTTCTTT. Full variable domain (remainder filled in from reference TRBV3-1 and TRBJ1-1): DTAVSQTPKYLVTQMGNDKSIKCEQNLGHDTMYWYKQDSKKFLKIMFSYNNKELIINETVPNRFSPKSPDKAHLNLHINSLELGDSAVYFCASSQPRDRHLMNTEAFFGQGTRLTVV.